These 5 T cell receptor beta chains share one sample of origin, sequenced in a study of PD-1 blockade in mismatch repair-deficient tumors. TCRdb keeps only in-frame clones here, not all; method: immunoSEQ multiplex PCR. The sample holds about 120,000 clones, 86% seen once. Material: peripheral blood, obtained 44 weeks after starting pembrolizumab. These receptors all stem from an adult with mismatch repair-deficient cancer.

V usage is TRBV12-5 and J usage is TRBJ1-1; D is unclear. Trimming removed 3 bases from V and 7 bases from J, with 6 bases in between. The CDR3 contains 11 residues. Germline CDR1 is LGHNT and CDR2 is FRNRAP. CDR3 protein: CASGFVGEAFF. The CDR3 DNA sequence: TGTGCTAGTGGTTTTGTCGGTGAAGCTTTCTTT.

CDR3 amino acids: CASSRTTVSSGNTIYF. For the CDR3, the DNA is TGTGCCAGCAGCCGGACCACCGTCAGCTCTGGAAACACCATATATTTT. The rearrangement uses TRBV11-2 and TRBJ1-3; D remains unclear. V lost 5 bases to trimming and J lost 0 bases, with 14 bases between them. CDR3 length equals 16 residues. Germline V gene data show CDR1 as SGHAT and CDR2 as FQNNGV.

This chain joins TRBV4-1 and TRBJ2-7, with 11 nucleotides matching TRBD1. CDR1 is MGHRA and CDR2 is YSYEKL in the germline V gene. Losses at the gene ends were 4 bases for V and 3 bases for J; bases not matched to a gene: 5. The CDR3 has 15 amino acids. CDR3 loop: CASSPSGTGGYEQYF. CDR3 coding DNA: TGCGCCAGCAGCCCATCCGGGACAGGGGGCTACGAGCAGTACTTC.

V usage is TRBV4-2 and J usage is TRBJ2-5; D remains ambiguous. The assigned J gene may be wrong: the sequence end matches TRBJ2-7 better. CDR1 is LGHNA and CDR2 is YNFKEQ in the germline V gene. The CDR3 totals 15 residues. The CDR3 DNA is TGTGCCAGCAGCCCAGGATCTGGGTCGACCTACGAGCAGTACTTC. It codes for CASSPGSGSTYEQYF.

The V gene is TRBV27, the J gene TRBJ2-5; D gene uncertain. CDR3 length equals 14 residues. V lost 4 bases to trimming and J lost 2 bases, with 11 bases between them. Per the germline V gene, CDR1 is MNHEY and CDR2 is SMNVEV (reference sequence). The CDR3, as DNA: TGTGCCAGCAGTTGGGCCGGGTTTCAAGAGACCCAGTACTTC. It encodes CASSWAGFQETQYF.